Listed below are T cell receptor beta chains from one sample, sequenced in a study of CD8+CD57+ T cells in acquired aplastic anemia. TCRdb passed the reads through MiXCR, listing each CDR3 protein once. The repertoire holds 250,000 to 300,000 distinct CDR3 sequences, with roughly 50% as singletons. The sample consisted of sorted CD4+, CD8+, or CD8+CD57+ T cells (not recorded which) from PBMCs. All receptors derive from a human donor with severe aplastic anemia or a healthy control (not recorded which). CDR3s include the opening cysteine and the closing phenylalanine or tryptophan. D genes are given only for firm matches. Expanded clones get a size class; other rows say once, few or many, or leave the size out.

TRBV5-1	-	15	-	TRBJ2-1	CASSLALASYNEQFF	TGCGCCAGCAGCTTGGCTCTAGCCTCCTACAATGAGCAGTTCTTC
TRBV7-6	few	10	-	TRBJ2-5	CASSGVSQYF	TGTGCCAGCAGCGGGGTGTCCCAGTACTTC
TRBV20-1	-	13	-	TRBJ1-2	CSVSGVEAYGYTF	TGCAGTGTTAGCGGGGTGGAGGCCTATGGCTACACCTTC
TRBV3-1	-	11	-	TRBJ1-6	CASSQGSTLHF	TGTGCCAGCAGCCAAGGGTCCACCCTCCACTTT
TRBV5-4	-	15	-	TRBJ2-5	CASSHRSLYQETQYF	TGTGCCAGCAGCCACCGGAGCCTGTACCAAGAGACCCAGTACTTC
TRBV7-2	-	16	-	TRBJ2-1	CASSLSGGTSIGEQFF	TGTGCCAGCAGCTTATCGGGCGGGACGTCCATTGGTGAGCAGTTCTTC
TRBV19	-	17	TRBD2	TRBJ2-1	CASRVFGLAGGPNEQFF	TGTGCCAGTAGAGTCTTTGGACTAGCGGGAGGGCCCAATGAGCAGTTCTTC
TRBV2	-	14	-	TRBJ1-4	CASFQGLTNEKLFF	TGTGCCAGCTTCCAGGGGTTAACTAATGAAAAACTGTTTTTT
TRBV6-6	many	18	TRBD2	TRBJ2-1	CASSPSDLSGGAADEQFF	TGTGCCAGCAGTCCCTCTGATCTTAGCGGGGGGGCCGCCGATGAGCAGTTCTTC
TRBV19	-	14	-	TRBJ2-6	CANIGVGGANVLTF	TGTGCCAATATTGGGGTGGGTGGGGCCAACGTCCTGACTTTC
TRBV5-5	-	14	TRBD2	TRBJ2-1	CASSLLAGGNEQFF	TGTGCCAGCAGCTTGCTAGCGGGGGGAAATGAGCAGTTCTTC
TRBV7-9	-	14	TRBD1	TRBJ1-2	CASSSMTGIYGYTF	TGTGCCAGCAGCTCGATGACAGGGATCTATGGCTACACCTTC
TRBV7-3	-	14	-	TRBJ1-2	CASSLQGYLYGYTF	TGTGCCAGCAGCTTACAGGGGTATCTATATGGCTACACCTTC
TRBV19	many	16	-	TRBJ2-3	CASSIVSSFGTDTQYF	TGTGCCAGTAGTATAGTATCAAGCTTTGGGACAGATACGCAGTATTTT
TRBV7-9	-	17	TRBD2	TRBJ2-5	CASSLVRGLAGRETQYF	TGTGCCAGCAGCTTAGTCAGGGGACTAGCGGGACGGGAGACCCAATACTTC
TRBV4-3	many	14	-	TRBJ1-2	CASSQAPGSRDYTF	TGCGCCAGCAGCCAAGCGCCGGGAAGTAGAGACTACACCTTC
TRBV2	many	16	TRBD1	TRBJ1-2	CASSRQGEVAAGGYTF	TGTGCCAGCAGCAGACAGGGAGAGGTGGCTGCGGGTGGCTACACCTTC
TRBV7-3	-	16	TRBD2	TRBJ2-5	CASSLDRPGGGETQYF	TGTGCCAGCAGCTTAGACCGCCCGGGGGGGGGAGAGACCCAGTACTTC
TRBV7-2	-	16	TRBD1	TRBJ1-5	CASSLEQGANNQPQHF	TGTGCCAGCAGCTTAGAGCAGGGGGCGAACAATCAGCCCCAGCATTTT
TRBV28	few	16	-	TRBJ1-1	CASSPYLGGERVEAFF	TGTGCCAGCAGTCCCTACCTGGGCGGGGAAAGGGTTGAAGCTTTCTTT
TRBV19	-	14	-	TRBJ1-1	CASSNGRMNTEAFF	TGTGCCAGTAGTAACGGACGGATGAACACTGAAGCTTTCTTT
TRBV20-1	-	15	TRBD2	TRBJ2-3	CSARVQRGVGDTQYF	TGCAGTGCTAGAGTTCAGCGGGGAGTCGGAGATACGCAGTATTTT
TRBV7-6	once	18	TRBD2	TRBJ2-5	CASSLGLRGAGGGETQYF	TGTGCCAGCAGCTTAGGTCTACGCGGAGCGGGGGGTGGGGAGACCCAGTACTTC
TRBV20-1	-	15	-	TRBJ2-7	CSANLRAQASYEQYF	TGCAGTGCCAACCTTCGGGCACAGGCCTCCTACGAGCAGTACTTC
TRBV7-7	-	12	-	TRBJ2-5	CASSVDGETQYF	TGTGCTAGCAGCGTAGACGGAGAGACCCAGTACTTC
TRBV7-9	-	13	TRBD1	TRBJ1-2	CASSTGTGGTCTF	TGTGCCAGCAGCACCGGGACAGGGGGGACTTGCACCTTC
TRBV19	many	13	-	TRBJ2-5	CASRGLFQETQYF	TGTGCCAGTAGGGGGCTATTCCAAGAGACCCAGTACTTC
TRBV19	-	12	-	TRBJ1-1	CASTTGNTEAFF	TGTGCCAGTACAACAGGTAACACTGAAGCTTTCTTT
TRBV7-8	-	18	TRBD1	TRBJ1-1	CASSLGRRLAGTATEAFF	TGTGCCAGCAGCTTAGGTCGTCGACTAGCGGGGACAGCCACTGAAGCTTTCTTT
TRBV10-3	-	13	-	TRBJ2-7	CAISVGRAYEQYF	TGTGCCATCAGTGTTGGCAGGGCCTACGAGCAGTACTTC
TRBV2	-	15	TRBD1	TRBJ1-1	CASTRTGVGYTEAFF	TGTGCCAGCACCCGGACAGGGGTGGGGTACACTGAAGCTTTCTTT
TRBV7-6	-	12	-	TRBJ2-7	CASSLDGDEQYF	TGTGCCAGCAGCTTAGATGGCGACGAGCAGTACTTC
TRBV14	-	15	-	TRBJ1-1	CASSHTPGRYTEAFF	TGTGCCAGCAGCCATACCCCGGGGAGGTACACTGAAGCTTTCTTT
TRBV5-1	many	12	-	TRBJ2-3	CASSGTLDTQYF	TGCGCCAGCAGCGGTACTCTCGATACGCAGTATTTT
TRBV29-1	-	13	TRBD2	TRBJ2-1	CSVSGGGGDEQFF	TGCAGCGTTTCCGGGGGGGGGGGGGATGAGCAGTTCTTC
TRBV7-9	many	15	TRBD1	TRBJ1-4	CASSEDRSPSEKLFF	TGTGCCAGCAGTGAGGACAGGAGTCCGAGCGAAAAACTGTTTTTT
TRBV19	-	17	TRBD2	TRBJ2-1	CASNHPGLAGGTDTQFF	TGTGCCAGTAACCATCCGGGACTAGCGGGGGGAACAGATACGCAGTTCTTC
TRBV20-1	-	17	TRBD2	TRBJ2-7	CSAKASGRTHVLYEQYF	TGCAGTGCTAAGGCTAGCGGGAGGACCCACGTCCTCTACGAGCAGTACTTC
TRBV9	-	14	-	TRBJ2-7	CASSLRTATYEQYF	TGTGCCAGCAGCCTTCGGACAGCTACCTACGAGCAGTACTTC
TRBV2	-	15	TRBD1	TRBJ1-5	CASTGDRVGGQPQHF	TGTGCCAGCACTGGGGACAGGGTAGGTGGTCAGCCCCAGCATTTT
TRBV6-1	many	14	-	TRBJ2-5	CASMGGGPQETQYF	TGTGCCAGCATGGGGGGGGGGCCGCAAGAGACCCAGTACTTC
TRBV10-3	-	16	-	TRBJ2-3	CAISEWTDSSTDTQYF	TGTGCCATCAGTGAGTGGACAGATTCTAGCACAGATACGCAGTATTTT
TRBV5-6	-	21	-	TRBJ2-3	CASNTVDYGYTFGSGTDTQYF	-
TRBV18	-	14	-	TRBJ1-2	CASSPKQATLGYTF	TGTGCCAGCTCACCAAAACAGGCTACTCTTGGCTACACCTTC
TRBV24-1	-	13	-	TRBJ1-5	CATSDSGDQPQHF	TGTGCCACCAGTGATTCAGGGGATCAGCCCCAGCATTTT
TRBV5-1	many	14	-	TRBJ2-7	CASSVGPIRYEQYF	TGCGCCAGCAGCGTCGGGCCTATTAGATACGAGCAGTACTTC